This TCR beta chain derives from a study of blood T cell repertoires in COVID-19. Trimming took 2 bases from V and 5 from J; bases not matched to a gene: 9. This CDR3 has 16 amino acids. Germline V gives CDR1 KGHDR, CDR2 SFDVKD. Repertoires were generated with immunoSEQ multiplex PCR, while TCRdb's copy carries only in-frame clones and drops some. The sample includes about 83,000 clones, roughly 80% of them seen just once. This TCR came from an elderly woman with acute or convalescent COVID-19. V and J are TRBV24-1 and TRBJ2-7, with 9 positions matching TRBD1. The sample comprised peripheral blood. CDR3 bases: TGTGCCACCAGTGATTCAACAGGGGGCGCAATCCACGAGCAGTACTTC. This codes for CATSDSTGGAIHEQYF.